The clone carrying this T cell receptor beta chain was seen a single time. Its target is not known. This entry belongs to a study of OX40 agonist ivuxolimab in advanced cancers. General study points: Among the lowest peripheral clonal expansion occurred in 0.1-3.0 mg/kg partial responders.

CDR3 length equals 15 residues. The V segment lost 2 bases and the J segment 7 bases; nucleotides outside the gene matches: 8. Germline V gives CDR1 MNHEY, CDR2 SVGAGI. Here immunoSEQ multiplex PCR was the method, and the copy in TCRdb shows in-frame clones only, minus some. Of tens of thousands of clones in the sample, approximately 89% were seen once. Drawing of blood for sampling happened at baseline, at cycle 4 day 1, and at cycle 7 day 1. The sequencing here drew on CD4+ or CD8+ T cells sorted from blood, taken in a trial of the OX40 agonist ivuxolimab. The chain combines TRBV6-5 with TRBJ1-5, with 7 bases matching TRBD1. The sequence was collected from an adult with an advanced solid tumor such as melanoma, head and neck, liver or kidney cancer. The CDR3 loop reads CASSYAQGEGQPQHF. CDR3 nucleotide sequence: TGTGCCAGCAGTTACGCCCAGGGGGAGGGACAGCCCCAGCATTTT.